This T cell receptor beta chain was obtained from a study of Ad26.COV2.S vaccination and SARS-CoV-2 variants (dated by TCRdb to about 2021). For the study in its entirety: Vaccine-arm donors came from COV1001, a multicentre, randomized, double-blind, placebo-controlled phase I-IIa trial of Ad26.COV2.S in healthy adults. Trial participants were randomized into five groups of five: low-dose or high-dose Ad26.COV2.S given once or twice, or placebo on both occasions. The specificity and breadth of SARS-CoV-2-reactive T cell receptors after Ad26.COV2.S vaccination were assessed by TCRbeta repertoire sequencing. Blinding of investigators to trial group allocation was maintained during experiments and outcome assessment. The TCR-sequenced set comprised about 32 samples: some 19 Ad26.COV2.S vaccine recipients, 5 placebo recipients and 8 SARS-CoV-2 convalescent individuals. Ad26.COV2.S was given intramuscularly at 5x10^10 or 1x10^11 viral particles, as a single shot or as two shots 56 days apart.

For this clone: Its antigen has not been determined. No base-level quality is on record; no much larger clone is a single base apart.

This sample's treatment or condition label indicates: approximately 18 received Ad26.COV2.S at low or high dose, single or two shots; several received placebo; per-sample allocation not given. Repertoires of vaccine and placebo recipients were sequenced from samples collected on day 63 after the first injection. Between 29 July and 7 August 2020, Cohort 1b enrolled fewer than 30 adults aged 18-55 years at one site in Boston, USA. Ad26.COV2.S consisted of a replication-incompetent adenovirus type 26 vector by which a prefusion-stabilized SARS-CoV-2 spike protein from the original Wuhan strain was expressed. The germline ends are 15 bases apart after V is trimmed by 2 bases and J by 3 bases. The CDR3 has 15 amino acids, counting the end cysteine and phenylalanine. Only the CDR3 portion is preserved as DNA: 45 bases, with reading frame beginning at the first base. The germline V gene (reference sequence) yields SGHKS for CDR1 and YYEKEE for CDR2.

Beyond this particular receptor, the publication reports: It was noted by the authors that total T cell responses may have been underestimated by the TCR breadth and depth analyses. Substantial breadth of spike-specific CD8+ and CD4+ T cell responses was reported after vaccination. The study was not powered to compare responses between vaccine doses or regimens. Comparable non-spike TCR breadth was observed between vaccine and placebo recipients, consistent with only spike being contained in the vaccine. Higher spike-specific TCR breadth was observed in Ad26.COV2.S recipients than in placebo recipients (P = 0.0014).

The immunoSEQ Assay was the method used to sequence TCRbeta CDR3 regions. After extraction, genomic DNA underwent amplification by bias-controlled multiplex PCR, followed by high-throughput sequencing. On the study's bioinformatics: To quantify the absolute abundance of every unique TCRbeta CDR3 region, sequences were collapsed and filtered. T cell fraction was estimated by normalizing TCRbeta template counts to usable DNA, with usable DNA measured through amplification of reference genes found in all nucleated cells. Repertoire TCRs were annotated as SARS-CoV-2-specific by exact matching of V gene, CDR3 amino acid sequence and J gene to a known reactive TCR set. The reference SARS-CoV-2 TCR set came from MIRA and was filtered for enrichment in COVID-19-positive ImmuneCODE repertoires, removing public or cross-reactive TCRs. Drawing on the MIRA antigens, annotated TCRs were analysed further at the level of specific ORF or position within ORF. Depth was the summed frequency of annotated unique rearrangements, while breadth was defined as annotated unique rearrangements over total unique productive rearrangements. Group comparisons of TCR breadth used two-sided Wilcoxon rank-sum tests. This is the immuneACCESS table as TCRdb keeps it, with only in-frame sequences that have V and J called. A part of the clones is gone; compared with another copy, unresolved V genes explain less than half, and the rest is unexplained. The V and J calls and clone size were taken over from that table, and D and trimming were inferred from the DNA. This sample lists over 400,000 clones; 92% were detected once. The top ten clones comprise 1.5% to 2% of the sample.

The sample here was peripheral blood, taken in a trial of Ad26.COV2.S vaccine versus placebo. This chain joins TRBV5-5 to TRBJ2-7, with the identity of the D gene unclear. The receptor was isolated from a person between 18 and 65 years old who received the Ad26.COV2.S COVID-19 vaccine or a placebo. The DNA is TGTGCCAGCAGCTTCGACCCCTTAAAGAGCTACGAGCAGTACTTC. Translation gives CASSFDPLKSYEQYF. This CDR3, with the reference TRBV5-5 and TRBJ2-7 proteins standing in past its ends, gives the full variable domain DAGVTQSPTHLIKTRGQQVTLRCSPISGHKSVSWYQQVLGQGPQFIFQYYEKEERGRGNFPDRFSARQFPNYSSELNVNALLLGDSALYLCASSFDPLKSYEQYFGPGTRLTVT.